This record covers a single T cell receptor (beta chain). The sample belongs to a study of blood T cell repertoires in COVID-19. Study-wide background: COVID-19 samples, acute and convalescent, were from the United States, Italy and Spain.

The authors' processing: Counts of nucleated cells, estimated from reference gene primer amplification, were obtained. Sequencing was performed with immunoSEQ multiplex PCR; in TCRdb, only in-frame clones are kept and a portion is missing. That table is the source of V, J and clone size, and D and trimming were worked out from the DNA. Found here are 390,000 or so clones, 87% of them singletons; the top ten hold about 9.4%. Clinical history as reported by participants underpinned cohort assignment. Recovery meant two consecutive negative NP/OP PCR tests, professional clearance, or resolved symptoms. CDR1 and CDR2 from the germline V gene are MDHEN and SYDVKM. The CDR3 is 17 amino acids. J was trimmed by 1 base and V by 5 bases; bases with no gene match: 7.

The clonotype originates from a woman aged 45-59 years who had recovered from COVID-19. Sequencing input: PBMCs or T cells enriched from blood (not recorded which). This chain uses TRBV28 with TRBJ1-5; 11 bases are shared with TRBD1. CDR3 in DNA: TGTGCCAGCAGTCACGGGACAGGGGGACCCAGCAATCAGCCCCAGCATTTT. Translated: CASSHGTGGPSNQPQHF.